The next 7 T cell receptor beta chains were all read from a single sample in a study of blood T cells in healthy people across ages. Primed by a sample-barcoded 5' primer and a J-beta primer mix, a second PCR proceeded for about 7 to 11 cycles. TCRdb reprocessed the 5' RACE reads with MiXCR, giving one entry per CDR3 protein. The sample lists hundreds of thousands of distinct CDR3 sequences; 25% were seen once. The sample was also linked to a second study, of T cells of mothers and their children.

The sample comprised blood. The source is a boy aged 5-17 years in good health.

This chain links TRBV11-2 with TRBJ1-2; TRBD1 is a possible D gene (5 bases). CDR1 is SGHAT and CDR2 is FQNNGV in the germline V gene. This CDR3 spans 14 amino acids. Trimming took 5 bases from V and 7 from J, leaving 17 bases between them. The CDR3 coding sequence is TGTGCCAGCAGCCTTGACGGACATTCAGGTGGCTACACCTTC. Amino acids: CASSLDGHSGGYTF.

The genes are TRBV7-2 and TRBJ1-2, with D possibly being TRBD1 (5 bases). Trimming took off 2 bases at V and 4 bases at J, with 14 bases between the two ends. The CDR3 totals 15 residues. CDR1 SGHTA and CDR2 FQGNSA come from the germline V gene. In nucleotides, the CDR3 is TGTGCCAGCAGCTTAATTGGGGCGCGCCCCTATGGCTACACCTTC. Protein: CASSLIGARPYGYTF.

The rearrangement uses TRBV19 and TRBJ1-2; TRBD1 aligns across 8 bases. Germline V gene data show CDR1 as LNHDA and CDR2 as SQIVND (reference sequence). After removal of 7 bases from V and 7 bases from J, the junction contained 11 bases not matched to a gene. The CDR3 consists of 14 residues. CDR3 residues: CASNSAGGIGGYTF. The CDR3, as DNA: TGTGCCAGTAATTCGGCAGGGGGCATAGGTGGCTACACCTTC.

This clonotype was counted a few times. CDR3 coding DNA: TGCAGCGTTGCCCGGGAAATCACCTACGAGCAGTACTTC. Protein product: CSVAREITYEQYF. This chain joins TRBV29-1 and TRBJ2-7, with D perhaps matching TRBD2 (5 bases). V lost 4 bases, J lost 2 bases, and 12 bases lay in between. CDR1 SQVTM and CDR2 ANQGSEA come from the germline V gene. The length of the CDR3 is 13 residues.

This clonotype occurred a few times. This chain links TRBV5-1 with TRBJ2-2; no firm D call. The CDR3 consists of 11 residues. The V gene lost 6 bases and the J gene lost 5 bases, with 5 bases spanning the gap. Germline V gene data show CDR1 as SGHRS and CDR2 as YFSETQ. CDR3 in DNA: TGCGCCAGCACCCTAACCGGGGAGCTGTTTTTT. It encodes CASTLTGELFF.

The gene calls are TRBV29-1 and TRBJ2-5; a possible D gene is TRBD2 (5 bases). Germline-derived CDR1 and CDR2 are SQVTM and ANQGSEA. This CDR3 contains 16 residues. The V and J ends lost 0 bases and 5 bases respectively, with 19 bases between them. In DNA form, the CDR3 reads TGCAGCGTTGAAGACCTCCGGGAATTAGGATATGAGACCCAGTACTTC. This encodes CSVEDLRELGYETQYF.

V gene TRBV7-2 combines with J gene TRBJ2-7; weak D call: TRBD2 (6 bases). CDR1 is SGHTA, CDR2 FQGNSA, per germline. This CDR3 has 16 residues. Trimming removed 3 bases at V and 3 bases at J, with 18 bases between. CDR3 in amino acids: CASSFFGASAVYEQYF. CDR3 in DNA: TGTGCCAGCAGCTTTTTTGGAGCTAGCGCAGTCTACGAGCAGTACTTC.